Described below is a single T cell receptor (beta chain) sequence and its context. Its target is not known. Generated by immunoSEQ multiplex PCR, the TCRdb table keeps only in-frame clones and is missing some. Of about 120,000 clones listed, 80% to 95% were seen once; the top ten hold 6% to 9%. The data originate from a study of T cell responses to AZD1222 COVID-19 vaccine. Study conclusions and caveats: A mostly white British donor set with more females was recruited, and clonal diversity was possibly underestimated.

Researchers grouped second doses given at about 4 or about 12 weeks into one pool. Germline-derived CDR1 and CDR2 are DFQATT and SNEGSKA (reference sequence). CDR3 size: 11 residues. J lost 4 bases, V lost 6 bases, and 2 bases had no gene match. The V and J genes are TRBV20-1 and TRBJ1-1; 7 nucleotides match TRBD1. Sequencing was performed on peripheral blood, taken 28 days after the second AZD1222 dose. This TCR was sampled from an adult who received the AZD1222 COVID-19 vaccine. The chain's CDR3 is CSAHRGTEAFF. In DNA, the CDR3 is TGCAGTGCCCACAGGGGCACTGAAGCTTTCTTT.